A selection of T cell receptor beta chains follows, all from one sample in a study of blood T cell repertoires in COVID-19. Assay: immunoSEQ multiplex PCR; the TCRdb copy retains only in-frame clones and omits some. The sample shows 100,000 or so clones, over 75% of them seen only once. The sample comprised peripheral blood. These receptor sequences come from a human donor in a cohort sampled during active COVID-19. Each CDR3 is given with its conserved first and last residue. A D gene is named only where the DNA matches it firmly. Not every row has a clone size; where given, it reads once, few, many or a size class.

>.|.|TRBJ2-2|TRBV19
TGTGCCAGTAGTATAGGAGTCAAGAGATACGGGGAGCTGTTTTTT
CASSIGVKRYGELFF
>.|.|TRBJ2-5|TRBV18
TGTGCCAGCTCCAGGACAGTTTCGCAAGAGACCCAGTACTTC
CASSRTVSQETQYF
>.|.|TRBJ1-5|TRBV28
TGTGCCAGCAGTTTATATGGAAGGGGGAATAGCAATCAGCCCCAGCATTTT
CASSLYGRGNSNQPQHF
>.|.|TRBJ2-7|TRBV25-1
TGTGCCAGCAGTCCTCTTAGTTGGAGAACCTACGAGCAGTACTTC
CASSPLSWRTYEQYF
>.|TRBD1|TRBJ2-7|TRBV11-2
TGTGCCAGCAGCTCGTCACAGGGGGCGCCGGGGGAGCAGTACTTC
CASSSSQGAPGEQYF
>.|TRBD2|TRBJ2-1|TRBV9
TGTGCCAGCAGCGCCGGGACTAGCGGGGGTCTCTACAATGAGCAGTTCTTC
CASSAGTSGGLYNEQFF
>.|.|TRBJ2-1|TRBV3-1/TRBV3-2
TGTGCCAGCAGCCAAGAGGTCGACAGCCGCTCCTACAATGAGCAGTTCTTC
CASSQEVDSRSYNEQFF
>.|TRBD1|TRBJ2-7|TRBV4-1
TGCGCCAGCAGCCGCCACGGACAGGGGGCCTCCTACGAGCAGTACTTC
CASSRHGQGASYEQYF
>.|.|TRBJ1-2|TRBV7-9
TGTGCCAGCGGCCCACAGGGAAACTATGGCTACACCTTC
CASGPQGNYGYTF
>.|.|TRBJ2-1|TRBV16
TGTGCCAGCAGCCAATTATCCCACAATGAGCAGTTCTTC
CASSQLSHNEQFF
>once|.|TRBJ1-4|TRBV30
TGTGCCTGGAGTGTACGTCCGGATGAAAAACTGTTTTTT
CAWSVRPDEKLFF
>.|TRBD1|TRBJ1-1|TRBV5-4
TGTGCCAGCAGCTCGACGACCAGGGGGCGAACTGAAGCTTTCTTT
CASSSTTRGRTEAFF
>.|.|TRBJ1-1|TRBV7-9
TGTGCCAGCAGCTTAGGGACTAACACTGAAGCTTTCTTT
CASSLGTNTEAFF
>.|TRBD2|TRBJ2-3|TRBV4-2
TGTGCCAGCAGCTCCCAGCTCCCCCTAGCGGTTAGCACAGATACGCAGTATTTT
CASSSQLPLAVSTDTQYF
>.|TRBD2|TRBJ2-1|TRBV7-3
TGTGCCAGCAGCCCACTAGCGGGGGGTTACAATGAGCAGTTCTTC
CASSPLAGGYNEQFF
>.|.|TRBJ2-3|TRBV7-9
TGTGCCAGCAGCTCGATACAGGGATTCTTAACAGATACGCAGTATTTT
CASSSIQGFLTDTQYF
>once|TRBD1|TRBJ1-1|TRBV6-5
TGTGCCAGCCGAAGCTCCAGTACAGGGGGCCAGGCGGCTTTCTTT
CASRSSSTGGQAAFF
>.|.|TRBJ2-2|TRBV5-8
TGTGCCAGCACCTCACTAAGATCCTCGAGAGGGACCGGGGAGCTGTTTTTT
CASTSLRSSRGTGELFF
>.|TRBD1|TRBJ2-2|TRBV5-1
TGCGCCAGCAGCTTGGCCGAACAGGGGATCACCGGGGAGCTGTTTTTT
CASSLAEQGITGELFF
>.|.|TRBJ1-2|TRBV28
TGTGCCAGCAGTTTAAGGGGCCGTGGAGGCTACACCTTC
CASSLRGRGGYTF
>few|.|TRBJ1-2|TRBV27
TGTGCCGCCCTGCCAGGAACTCTCCACCATTCTAACTATGGCTACACCTTC
CAALPGTLHHSNYGYTF
>once|TRBD1|TRBJ1-2|TRBV27
TGTGCCAGCAGTAACCAAGGACAGGGTCTCTATGGCTACACCTTC
CASSNQGQGLYGYTF
>.|TRBD1|TRBJ2-7|TRBV9
TGTGCCAGCAGCGTAGATGTTAACAGGGGCTCCTACGAGCAGTACTTC
CASSVDVNRGSYEQYF
>.|.|TRBJ1-6|TRBV6-4
TGTGCCAGCAGTGATCAGGGGAGTAATTCACCCCTCCACTTT
CASSDQGSNSPLHF
>.|.|TRBJ1-2|TRBV10-3
TGTGCCATCAGTGCAACAAACAGGGATGGCTACACCTTC
CAISATNRDGYTF
>.|TRBD1|TRBJ2-7|TRBV18
TGTGCCAGCTCACCACGGAAGACAGGGGGCGGGTACGAGCAGTACTTC
CASSPRKTGGGYEQYF
>.|.|TRBJ2-1|TRBV7-2
TGTGCCAGCAGCCCTCAGTCCCCCCCCAATGAGCAGTTCTTC
CASSPQSPPNEQFF
>.|TRBD2|TRBJ2-5|TRBV28
TGTGCCAGTGTTAGTTTGGGGGGGCAAGAGACCCAGTACTTC
CASVSLGGQETQYF
>.|TRBD2|TRBJ2-5|TRBV14
TGTGCCAGCAGCCAAGCAGCGGGGGGCTGGGAGACCCAGTACTTC
CASSQAAGGWETQYF
>few|TRBD1|TRBJ2-7|TRBV5-1
TGCGCCAGCAGCGGCCGGGACAGGGGGGACGAGCAGTACTTC
CASSGRDRGDEQYF
>.|TRBD1|TRBJ1-5|TRBV4-1
TGCGCCAGCAGCCGACAGGGAAGCAATCAGCCCCAGCATTTT
CASSRQGSNQPQHF
>.|TRBD1|TRBJ2-1|TRBV11-2
TGTGCCAGCAGCTTCCGGACAGGGGTCGAGCAGTTCTTC
CASSFRTGVEQFF
>.|.|TRBJ2-5|TRBV6-2/TRBV6-3
TGTGCCAGCAGTTACGAGATGTCAGGGGAAGAGACCCAGTACTTC
CASSYEMSGEETQYF